This TCR beta chain comes out of a study of shared clonotypes between healthy human individuals. Study in general: Three plates were used per donor for CD4 naive, three for CD4 memory, two for CD8 naive and one for CD8 memory. The study, taken as a whole, reports: With several donors compared, around 5% of naive CD4 clonotypes were shared.

With regard to this clone: Antigen unknown.

Produced via immunoSEQ multiplex PCR; TCRdb's table is partial and in-frame only. Of some 1,600,000 clones in the sample, 95% to 99% were seen once. CD4+ cells were split into CD45RA+ naive and CD45RA-negative memory subsets. This clonotype originated in a man younger than 40 in good health. Sequenced sample: naive CD4+ T cells sorted from blood. Documented subset: CD45RA+ positively selected.

CDR3 sequence: CASSLSGRRNNEQFF. In DNA, the CDR3 is TGTGCCAGCAGCCTCAGCGGGAGGCGGAACAATGAGCAGTTCTTC. The rearrangement joins TRBV27 to TRBJ2-1; 9 bases are a match to TRBD2. This CDR3 has 15 residues. Trimming at V came to 6 bases and at J to 5 bases, leaving 8 bases not matched to a gene. Germline CDR1 and CDR2: MNHEY and SMNVEV (reference sequence).